A selection of T cell receptor beta chains follows, all from one sample in a study of blood T cell repertoires in COVID-19. Repertoires were generated with immunoSEQ multiplex PCR, while TCRdb's copy carries only in-frame clones and drops some. The profile shows hundreds of thousands of clones, around 89% of them singletons. The material sequenced was peripheral blood. These receptors originate from a woman in her 50s with active or convalescent COVID-19. CDR3s include the opening cysteine and the closing phenylalanine or tryptophan. Each record gives: CDR3 DNA, CDR3 protein, J gene, CDR3 length, V gene, clone size, D gene. The D gene is left open where the match is weak. The size of a clone is reported for some rows only, either as once, few or many, or as a class for expanded clones.

TGTGCCACTCATCGGACAGTCACCGGGGAGCTGTTTTTT	CATHRTVTGELFF	TRBJ2-2	13	TRBV19	-	-
TGTGCCAGTAGTATAGCCACCCGGGACATCCAGCATTTT	CASSIATRDIQHF	TRBJ1-5	13	TRBV19	-	-
TGTGCCAGCAGCTTAGATGAGAGGGGAGGTGGCTACACCTTC	CASSLDERGGGYTF	TRBJ1-2	14	TRBV7-9	-	-
TGTGCCAGCAGTGAAACACACGTGAACACTGAAGCTTTCTTT	CASSETHVNTEAFF	TRBJ1-1	14	TRBV2	-	-
TGCGCCAGCAGCCCCTTAGCGGGGGGGTACAATGAGCAGTTCTTC	CASSPLAGGYNEQFF	TRBJ2-1	15	TRBV5-1	-	TRBD2
TGTGCCAGCAGCGTAGAGGGACTAGCAAGCCACCCAGATACGCAGTATTTT	CASSVEGLASHPDTQYF	TRBJ2-3	17	TRBV9	-	TRBD2
TGTGCCAGCAGTTACTCGAGGAAGGGAGTCGGAGATACGCAGTATTTT	CASSYSRKGVGDTQYF	TRBJ2-3	16	TRBV6-2/TRBV6-3	-	-
TGTGCCAGCAGCCAACGCCGGGACAGGGGTGCCCACGAGCAGTACTTC	CASSQRRDRGAHEQYF	TRBJ2-7	16	TRBV7-8	-	TRBD1
TGTGCCAGCTCACCCGGACAGGAAAGCTCACCCCTCCACTTT	CASSPGQESSPLHF	TRBJ1-6	14	TRBV18	-	TRBD1
TGTGCCGGATCACAGGAGATACAAGAGACCCAGTACTTC	CAGSQEIQETQYF	TRBJ2-5	13	TRBV5-4	-	-
TGTGCCAGCAGTTCCCCCGGTGTGTCAGGGGTCTATGGCTACACCTTC	CASSSPGVSGVYGYTF	TRBJ1-2	16	TRBV28	-	-
TGTGCCAGCAGTGCCGCCGCCAGGACAGGCAATTATGGCTACACCTTC	CASSAAARTGNYGYTF	TRBJ1-2	16	TRBV25-1	-	TRBD1
TGCAGTGCCTCCGGGAACTATGGCTACACCTTC	CSASGNYGYTF	TRBJ1-2	11	TRBV20-1	once	-
TGTGCCAGCAGTGAAACGGGATGGGGTCAGCCCCAGCATTTT	CASSETGWGQPQHF	TRBJ1-5	14	TRBV25-1	-	-
TGTGCCTGGAGTCCCTCGTCCCGGGGGGAAAAACTGTTTTTT	CAWSPSSRGEKLFF	TRBJ1-4	14	TRBV30	once	-
TGTGCCAGCAGCTTTCAGGGTCTTGAGTTCTATGGCTACACCTTC	CASSFQGLEFYGYTF	TRBJ1-2	15	TRBV5-8	-	-
TGTGCCAGCAGCTCCACAGGGGGTCCGAACACTGAAGCTTTCTTT	CASSSTGGPNTEAFF	TRBJ1-1	15	TRBV7-2	-	TRBD1
TGTGCCAGCAGCCCATCCTCAGGGGACACTGAAGCTTTCTTT	CASSPSSGDTEAFF	TRBJ1-1	14	TRBV7-3	once	-
TGTGCCAGCAGATCCGGGACTAGGGATAGTAAGAGGTCCGGGGAGCTGTTTTTT	CASRSGTRDSKRSGELFF	TRBJ2-2	18	TRBV11-2	-	TRBD2
TGTGCCAGCAGCCCTAGACTAGCCCAAGAGACCCAGTACTTC	CASSPRLAQETQYF	TRBJ2-5	14	TRBV7-9	-	TRBD2
TGTGCCAGCAGGGCGGACAGCAACACTGAAGCTTTCTTT	CASRADSNTEAFF	TRBJ1-1	13	TRBV2	-	-
TGTGCCAGCAGTGAAGCGAGGGAGGGACAGGGGGCAGGTGGCTACACCTTC	CASSEAREGQGAGGYTF	TRBJ1-2	17	TRBV2	once	TRBD1
TGTGCCAGCAGCCTATATAATAGCAATCAGCCCCAGCATTTT	CASSLYNSNQPQHF	TRBJ1-5	14	TRBV5-4	-	-
TGTGCCAGCAGTTTCCCCCCGGGACAGCCCTCCTACGAGCAGTACTTC	CASSFPPGQPSYEQYF	TRBJ2-7	16	TRBV28	-	TRBD1
TGTGCCAGCAGTCCTACGGCTAGCGACACAGATACGCAGTATTTT	CASSPTASDTDTQYF	TRBJ2-3	15	TRBV28	-	-
TGCGCCAGCAGCTTTGCGGGAGGGCCCTTCAATGAGCAGTTCTTC	CASSFAGGPFNEQFF	TRBJ2-1	15	TRBV5-1	-	TRBD2
TGTGCCAGCAGCCCAAGTGGGACTAGCGGTTACAATGAGCAGTTCTTC	CASSPSGTSGYNEQFF	TRBJ2-1	16	TRBV7-3	-	TRBD2
TGTGCCAGCAGTGAATGGGCGGGAGATTTGAATGAGCAGTTCTTC	CASSEWAGDLNEQFF	TRBJ2-1	15	TRBV2	-	TRBD2
TGTGCCAGCAGTCCCAGGACTAGCGGGAGCAATGAGCAGTTCTTC	CASSPRTSGSNEQFF	TRBJ2-1	15	TRBV27	-	TRBD2